This TCR beta chain was sequenced during a study of cytomegalovirus exposure and HLA in healthy donors. Germline CDR1 and CDR2: MGHRA and YSYEKL. The V and J ends lost 1 base and 4 bases respectively, with 11 bases between them. This CDR3 contains 14 residues. The PCR was carried out with 60 Vbeta primers and 13 Jbeta primers. Profiled with immunoSEQ multiplex PCR; TCRdb holds only in-frame clones, not every one. This repertoire shows around 200,000 clones, about 89% found once; its top ten account for approximately 1%. Sequenced: PBMCs. V usage is TRBV4-1 and J usage is TRBJ2-7; D not resolved. This receptor was identified in a woman between 18 and 30 years old in good health and CMV-seronegative. CDR3 region: CASSQAAIGYEQYF. In DNA form, the CDR3 reads TGCGCCAGCAGCCAAGCCGCCATCGGGTACGAGCAGTACTTC.